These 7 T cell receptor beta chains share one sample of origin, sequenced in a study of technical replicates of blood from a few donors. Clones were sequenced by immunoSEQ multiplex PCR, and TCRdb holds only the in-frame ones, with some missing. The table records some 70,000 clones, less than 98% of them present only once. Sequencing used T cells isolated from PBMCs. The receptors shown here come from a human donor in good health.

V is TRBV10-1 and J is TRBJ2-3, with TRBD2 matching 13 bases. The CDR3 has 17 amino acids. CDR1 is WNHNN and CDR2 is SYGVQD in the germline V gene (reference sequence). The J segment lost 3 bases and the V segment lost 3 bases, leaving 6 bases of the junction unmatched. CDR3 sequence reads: CASSDPGTSGNTDTQYF. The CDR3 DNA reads TGCGCCAGCAGTGACCCCGGGACTAGCGGGAATACAGATACGCAGTATTTT.

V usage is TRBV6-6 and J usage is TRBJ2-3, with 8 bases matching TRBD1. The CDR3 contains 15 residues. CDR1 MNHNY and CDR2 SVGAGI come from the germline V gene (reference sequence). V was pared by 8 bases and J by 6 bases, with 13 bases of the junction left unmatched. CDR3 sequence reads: CASLRQGSPGDTQYF. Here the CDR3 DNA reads TGTGCCAGCTTAAGACAGGGGTCGCCAGGGGATACGCAGTATTTT.

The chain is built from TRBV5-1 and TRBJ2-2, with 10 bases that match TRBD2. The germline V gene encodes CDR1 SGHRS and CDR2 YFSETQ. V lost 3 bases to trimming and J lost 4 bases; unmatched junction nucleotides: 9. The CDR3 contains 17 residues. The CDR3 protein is CASSSLAGAAGTGELFF. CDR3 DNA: TGCGCCAGCAGCTCCCTAGCGGGAGCGGCGGGCACCGGGGAGCTGTTTTTT.

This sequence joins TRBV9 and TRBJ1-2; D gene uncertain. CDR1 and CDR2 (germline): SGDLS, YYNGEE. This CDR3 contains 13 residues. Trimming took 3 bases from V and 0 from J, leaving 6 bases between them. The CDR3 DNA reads TGTGCCAGCAGCGGAGCCACTAACTATGGCTACACCTTC. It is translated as CASSGATNYGYTF.

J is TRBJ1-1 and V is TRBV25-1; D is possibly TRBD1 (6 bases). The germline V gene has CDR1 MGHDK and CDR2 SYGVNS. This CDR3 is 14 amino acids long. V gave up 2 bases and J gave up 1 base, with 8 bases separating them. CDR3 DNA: TGTGCCAGCAGTGAAGGACAGACGAACACTGAAGCTTTCTTT. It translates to CASSEGQTNTEAFF.

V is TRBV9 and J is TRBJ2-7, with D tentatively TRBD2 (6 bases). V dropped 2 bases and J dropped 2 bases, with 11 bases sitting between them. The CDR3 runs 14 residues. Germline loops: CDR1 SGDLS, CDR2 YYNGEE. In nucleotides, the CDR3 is TGTGCCAGCAGCGTTATAGCGGAAACCTACGAGCAGTACTTC. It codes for CASSVIAETYEQYF. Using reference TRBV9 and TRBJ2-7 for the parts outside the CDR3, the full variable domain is DSGVTQTPKHLITATGQRVTLRCSPRSGDLSVYWYQQSLDQGLQFLIQYYNGEERAKGNILERFSAQQFPDLHSELNLSSLELGDSALYFCASSVIAETYEQYFGPGTRLTVT.

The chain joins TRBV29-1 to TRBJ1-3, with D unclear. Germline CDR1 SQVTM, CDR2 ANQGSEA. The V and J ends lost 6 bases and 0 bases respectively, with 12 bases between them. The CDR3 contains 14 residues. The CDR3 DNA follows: TGCAGCGTCTCGACAACTCTCTCTGGAAACACCATATATTTT. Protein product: CSVSTTLSGNTIYF.